This entry concerns a single TCR beta chain. The data stem from a study of blood T cell repertoires in COVID-19. On the study more broadly: Sites in the United States, Italy and Spain provided acute and convalescent COVID-19 samples. T cells, B-cell-depleted T cells, or PBMCs provided the cDNA or gDNA that served as material.

This CDR3 comprises 13 residues. Deletions cut 8 bases from V and 2 bases from J, with 12 bases between. Per germline, CDR1 SNHLY and CDR2 FYNNEI. In the original workflow: Amplifying reference gene primers gave estimates of nucleated cell counts. Method: immunoSEQ multiplex PCR; TCRdb's copy keeps in-frame clones and lacks some. The V and J calls and clone size come from that table; D and trimming were worked out from the DNA. Of about 130,000 clones in the sample, just under 85% were seen once. Sequenced: peripheral blood. The receptor was derived from a woman of 80 years or more with acute or convalescent COVID-19. The chain carries TRBV2 and TRBJ1-1; D unclear. This chain's CDR3 is CASLPTGNTEAFF. CDR3 nucleotide sequence: TGTGCCAGCCTGCCGACGGGAAACACTGAAGCTTTCTTT. Filled out from reference TRBV2 and TRBJ1-1, the complete variable domain reads EPEVTQTPSHQVTQMGQEVILRCVPISNHLYFYWYRQILGQKVEFLVSFYNNEISEKSEIFDDQFSVERPDGSNFTLKIRSTKLEDSAMYFCASLPTGNTEAFFGQGTRLTVV.